Listed here are 21 T cell receptor beta chains from one sample, sequenced in a study of identical twins. Via MiXCR, TCRdb re-called the 5' RACE reads, giving one row per CDR3 protein. This table has a few hundred thousand distinct CDR3 sequences, about 8.9% appearing once. The same sample was also used in a study of yellow fever vaccine responses in identical twins.

The sample comprised CD8+ T cells sorted from blood. These receptors all come from a woman between 18 and 29 years old in good health.

The chain has TRBV13 and TRBJ2-5; D possibly matches TRBD1 or TRBD2 (5 bases each). The germline gives CDR1 PRHDT, CDR2 FYEKMQ (reference sequence). Trimming shortened V by 7 bases and J by 2 bases, and 11 bases separated the two germline ends. This CDR3 contains 13 residues. The CDR3 loop reads CASTRDQQETQYF. The CDR3 nucleotides are TGTGCCAGCACCCGGGACCAACAAGAGACCCAGTACTTC.

This chain links TRBV5-1 with TRBJ2-1; maybe TRBD1 (5 bases). The CDR3 loop spans 13 amino acids. V was shortened by 6 bases and J by 7 bases, with 14 bases between the two germline ends. Germline V CDR1 and CDR2: SGHRS, YFSETQ. The CDR3 region has the DNA TGCGCCAGCAACGAGGACAACGCAAATGAGCAGTTCTTC. This translates into CASNEDNANEQFF.

This clonotype was seen repeatedly, ten times or more. CDR3 sequence (DNA): TGTGCCAGCAGCCCTATCCCCGGGGCTTCCTACGAGCAGTACTTC. This sequence encodes CASSPIPGASYEQYF. This rearrangement joins TRBV7-8 to TRBJ2-7; D might be TRBD1 or TRBD2, each matching 5 bases. V gave up 5 bases and J gave up 1 base, with 15 bases separating them. The length of the CDR3 is 15 residues. Per germline, CDR1 SGHVS and CDR2 FQNEAQ.

This clonotype was recorded many times. The chain joins TRBV29-1 to TRBJ2-3, with 8 bases identical to TRBD2. The CDR3 covers 15 residues. Germline trimming cut 0 bases from V and 5 bases from J; bases unmatched to any gene: 7. Germline CDR1 is SQVTM and CDR2 is ANQGSEA. The CDR3 here is CSVEDRGTRGDTQYF. The CDR3, as DNA: TGCAGCGTTGAAGATCGGGGGACTAGAGGAGATACGCAGTATTTT.

In its sample, this clonotype was seen a few times. The rearrangement links TRBV7-9 to TRBJ2-7; TRBD1 agrees at 12 bases. V gave up 4 bases and J gave up 1 base; unmatched junction bases: 8. CDR1 is SEHNR, CDR2 FQNEAQ, per germline (reference sequence). The CDR3 loop spans 17 amino acids. The CDR3 sequence: CASSSGQGAYESYEQYF. CDR3 in DNA: TGTGCCAGCAGCTCGGGACAGGGGGCATATGAATCCTACGAGCAGTACTTC. Using reference TRBV7-9 and TRBJ2-7 for the parts outside the CDR3, the full variable domain is DTGVSQNPRHKITKRGQNVTFRCDPISEHNRLYWYRQTLGQGPEFLTYFQNEAQLEKSRLLSDRFSAERPKGSFSTLEIQRTEQGDSAMYLCASSSGQGAYESYEQYFGPGTRLTVT.

The CDR3 DNA follows: TGTGCCAGCAGATTGGGACTAGCGGGAGGGCTAGATACGCAGTATTTT. The encoded protein is CASRLGLAGGLDTQYF. This chain links TRBV27 with TRBJ2-3, with 16 bases matching TRBD2. Looked up from germline, CDR1 is MNHEY and CDR2 is SMNVEV (reference sequence). The V gene end was trimmed by 6 bases and the J gene end by 5 bases; junction bases not matched to a gene: 5. The CDR3 consists of 16 residues.

There are a few counts of this clonotype. CDR3 loop: CATSDFPGEEQYF. The DNA of the CDR3 is TGTGCCACCAGTGATTTCCCGGGAGAGGAGCAGTACTTC. The chain joins TRBV24-1 to TRBJ2-7; the D gene is possibly TRBD2 (6 bases). V dropped 1 base and J dropped 7 bases, with 10 bases sitting between them. The CDR3 runs to 13 residues. CDR1 is KGHDR and CDR2 is SFDVKD in the germline V gene.

This clonotype was picked up a small number of times. J is TRBJ2-3 and V is TRBV7-6, with D possibly matching TRBD2 (6 bases). CDR3 length: 16 amino acids. Germline CDR1 SGHVS, CDR2 FNYEAQ. Trimming left V 1 base short and J 4 bases short, with 15 bases between. CDR3 nucleotides: TGTGCCAGCAGCTTAGGAACTAGCCAAGGCGCAGATACGCAGTATTTT. It translates to CASSLGTSQGADTQYF. The entire variable domain, with the rest obtained from reference TRBV7-6 and TRBJ2-3, is as follows: GAGVSQSPRYKVTKRGQDVALRCDPISGHVSLYWYRQALGQGPEFLTYFNYEAQQDKSGLPNDRFSAERPEGSISTLTIQRTEQRDSAMYRCASSLGTSQGADTQYFGPGTRLTVL.

V usage is TRBV25-1 and J usage is TRBJ2-7; D is ambiguous. Between the trimmed V and J ends, which lost 4 bases and 0 bases, there was a span of 13 bases. Germline CDR1 is MGHDK and CDR2 is SYGVNS. The CDR3 is 15 residues long. The CDR3 bases are TGTGCCAGCAGTGTCCATCTGGGATTCTCCTACGAGCAGTACTTC. Its protein product is CASSVHLGFSYEQYF.

This clonotype came up a few times. This chain connects TRBV20-1 to TRBJ2-2, with D perhaps TRBD1 (6 bases). The V and J ends lost 3 bases and 4 bases respectively, with 12 bases between them. Germline assignment: CDR1 DFQATT and CDR2 SNEGSKA (reference sequence). The CDR3 length is 14 residues. For the CDR3, the DNA is TGCAGTGCTAGGCTTCTCAGGGGCACCGGGGAGCTGTTTTTT. This codes for CSARLLRGTGELFF.

The chain has TRBV6-5 and TRBJ2-1, with 11 positions matching TRBD2. The junction had 7 bases not matched to a gene; V was cut back by 0 bases and J by 3 bases. Germline values: CDR1 MNHEY, CDR2 SVGAGI. The CDR3 consists of 18 residues. The CDR3 region is CASSYSVWTSGLYNEQFF. DNA of the CDR3: TGTGCCAGCAGTTACTCGGTCTGGACTAGCGGGCTCTACAATGAGCAGTTCTTC.

The chain uses TRBV10-3 and TRBJ1-5, with D possibly matching TRBD1 (5 bases). There are 15 residues in the CDR3. Germline V gives CDR1 ENHRY, CDR2 SYGVKD. V was cut by 2 bases and J by 1 base, with 9 bases left in between. The CDR3, as DNA: TGTGCCATCAGTGAGGGCAGGGTAAGCAATCAGCCCCAGCATTTT. Translated: CAISEGRVSNQPQHF.

This clonotype was seen a few times. V is TRBV9 and J is TRBJ2-7; 7 bases align to TRBD2. The trim removed 4 bases at V and 2 bases at J, leaving 9 bases unmatched. The length of the CDR3 is 15 residues. The germline gives CDR1 SGDLS, CDR2 YYNGEE. The CDR3 nucleotides read TGTGCCAGCAGCCTCAGCGGGAACGGGGCCTACGAGCAGTACTTC. Protein product: CASSLSGNGAYEQYF.

In this sample, this clonotype turned up a few times. The V call is TRBV27, the J call TRBJ2-1, with 12 bases identical to TRBD2. This CDR3 comprises 16 residues. V was clipped by 10 bases and J by 2 bases; unmatched bases: 9. Germline V gene data show CDR1 as MNHEY and CDR2 as SMNVEV (reference sequence). The CDR3 sequence is CAIRPLAGGAYNEQFF. The CDR3, as DNA: TGTGCCATACGTCCTCTAGCGGGAGGGGCCTACAATGAGCAGTTCTTC.

V and J are TRBV20-1 and TRBJ2-7; D not certain. The V gene lost 0 bases and the J gene lost 6 bases, with 6 bases spanning the gap. The CDR3 loop spans 11 amino acids. Germline CDR1 DFQATT, CDR2 SNEGSKA (reference sequence). Written as DNA, the CDR3 is TGCAGTGCTAGAGACATGACCGAGCAGTACTTC. Translating it yields CSARDMTEQYF.

This chain links TRBV4-2 with TRBJ2-1; 7 nucleotides align to TRBD2. Trimming at V came to 3 bases and at J to 0 bases, leaving 11 bases not matched to a gene. Germline loops: CDR1 LGHNA, CDR2 YNFKEQ. The CDR3 runs to 18 residues. CDR3 bases: TGTGCCAGCAGCCAGGTCCCAGGCGGGGGTAGCTCCTACAATGAGCAGTTCTTC. This sequence encodes CASSQVPGGGSSYNEQFF.

This clonotype was counted between two and nine times. The chain combines TRBV11-1 with TRBJ2-1, with 14 bases that match TRBD2. CDR3 length: 19 residues. Germline V gene sequence: CDR1 SGHAT, CDR2 FQDESV (reference sequence). The ends lost 1 base at V and 4 bases at J; junction bases unmatched: 9. The CDR3 DNA reads as TGTGCCAGCAGCTTAGAGGTCGGACTAGCGGGAGGCTGGTACAATGAGCAGTTCTTC. It is translated as CASSLEVGLAGGWYNEQFF.

This clonotype was seen a handful of times. The gene calls are TRBV20-1 and TRBJ2-7, with TRBD2 as a possible D gene (5 bases). The CDR3 extends over 13 amino acids. V lost 3 bases and J lost 2, with 11 bases in between. Germline V gene sequence: CDR1 DFQATT, CDR2 SNEGSKA (reference sequence). The CDR3 loop is CSARWTQTYEQYF. The CDR3 DNA sequence: TGCAGTGCTAGGTGGACTCAGACCTACGAGCAGTACTTC.

This clonotype appeared many times. V usage is TRBV15 and J usage is TRBJ2-1, with 9 positions matching TRBD2. Germline assignment: CDR1 LNHNV and CDR2 YYDKDF (reference sequence). The trim removed 2 bases at V and 6 bases at J, leaving 5 bases unmatched. The CDR3 covers 15 residues. CDR3 protein: CATSRPRGGPNEQFF. The CDR3 nucleotides are TGTGCCACCAGCAGACCGCGGGGGGGGCCCAATGAGCAGTTCTTC.

The chain links TRBV7-9 to TRBJ1-2; D is ambiguous. Germline CDR1 SEHNR, CDR2 FQNEAQ (reference sequence). The CDR3 is 14 residues long. V lost 1 base to trimming and J lost 0 bases, with 6 bases between them. CDR3 region: CASSLVTANYGYTF. The CDR3 coding sequence is TGTGCCAGCAGCTTAGTAACAGCTAACTATGGCTACACCTTC.

This clonotype was seen a few times. The V call is TRBV15, the J call TRBJ2-4; D is ambiguous. From germline, CDR1 is LNHNV and CDR2 YYDKDF (reference sequence). The CDR3 consists of 18 residues. V shed 0 bases and J shed 0 bases, with 15 bases lying between them. The CDR3 reads CATSRDSPNGGAKNIQYF. In DNA, the CDR3 is TGTGCCACCAGCAGAGATTCGCCTAACGGTGGAGCCAAAAACATTCAGTACTTC.